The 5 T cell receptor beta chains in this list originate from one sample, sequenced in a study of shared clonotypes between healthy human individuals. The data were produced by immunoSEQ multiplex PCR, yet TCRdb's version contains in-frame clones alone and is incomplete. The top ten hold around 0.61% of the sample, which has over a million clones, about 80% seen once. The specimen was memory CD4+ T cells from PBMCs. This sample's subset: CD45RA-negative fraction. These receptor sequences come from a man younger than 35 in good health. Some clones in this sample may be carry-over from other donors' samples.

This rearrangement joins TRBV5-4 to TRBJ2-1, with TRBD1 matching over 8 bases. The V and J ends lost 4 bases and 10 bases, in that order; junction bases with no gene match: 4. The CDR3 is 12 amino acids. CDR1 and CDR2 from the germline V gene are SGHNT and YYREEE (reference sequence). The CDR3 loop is CASSGGQGEQFF. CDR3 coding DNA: TGTGCCAGCAGCGGCGGACAGGGAGAGCAGTTCTTC.

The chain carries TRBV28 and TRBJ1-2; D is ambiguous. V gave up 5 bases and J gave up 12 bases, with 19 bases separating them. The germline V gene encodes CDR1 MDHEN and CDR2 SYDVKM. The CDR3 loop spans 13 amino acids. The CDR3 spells CASSARPQVDDTF. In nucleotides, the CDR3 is TGTGCCAGCAGTGCCCGGCCCCAGGTGGATGACACCTTC.

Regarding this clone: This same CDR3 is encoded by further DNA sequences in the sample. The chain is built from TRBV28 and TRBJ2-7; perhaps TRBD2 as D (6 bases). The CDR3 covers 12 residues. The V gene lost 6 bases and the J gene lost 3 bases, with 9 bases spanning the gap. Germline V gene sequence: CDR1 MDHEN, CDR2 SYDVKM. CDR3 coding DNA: TGTGCCAGCAGCGGGGGAATCTACGAGCAGTACTTC. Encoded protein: CASSGGIYEQYF.

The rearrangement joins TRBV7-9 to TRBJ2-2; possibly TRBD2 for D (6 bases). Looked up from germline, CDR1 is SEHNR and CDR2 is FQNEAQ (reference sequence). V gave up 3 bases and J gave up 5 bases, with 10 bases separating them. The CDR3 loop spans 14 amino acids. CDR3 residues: CASSFRDLTGELFF. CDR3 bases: TGTGCCAGCAGCTTCCGGGACTTGACCGGGGAGCTGTTTTTT.

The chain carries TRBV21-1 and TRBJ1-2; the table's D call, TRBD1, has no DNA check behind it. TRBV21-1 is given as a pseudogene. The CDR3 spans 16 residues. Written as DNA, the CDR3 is TGTGCCAGCAGCAAAGGTTCGTCAGGGTCGGCCTATGGCTACACCTTC. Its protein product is CASSKGSSGSAYGYTF.